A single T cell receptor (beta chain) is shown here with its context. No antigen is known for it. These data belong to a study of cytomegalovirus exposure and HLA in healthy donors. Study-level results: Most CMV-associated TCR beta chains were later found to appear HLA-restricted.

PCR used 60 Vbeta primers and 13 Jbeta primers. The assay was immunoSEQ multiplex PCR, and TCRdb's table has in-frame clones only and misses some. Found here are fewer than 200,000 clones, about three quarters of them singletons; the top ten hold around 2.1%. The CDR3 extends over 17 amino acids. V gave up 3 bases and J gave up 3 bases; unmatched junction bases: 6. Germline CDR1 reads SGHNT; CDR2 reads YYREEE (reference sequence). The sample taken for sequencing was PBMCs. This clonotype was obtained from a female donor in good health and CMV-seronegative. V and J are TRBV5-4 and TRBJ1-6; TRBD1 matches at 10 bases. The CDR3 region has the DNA TGTGCCAGCAGCTCGGTCCGGGACAGGGGCTATAATTCACCCCTCCACTTT. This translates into CASSSVRDRGYNSPLHF. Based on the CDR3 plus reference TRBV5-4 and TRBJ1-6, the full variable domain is ETGVTQSPTHLIKTRGQQVTLRCSSQSGHNTVSWYQQALGQGPQFIFQYYREEENGRGNFPPRFSGLQFPNYSSELNVNALELDDSALYLCASSSVRDRGYNSPLHFGNGTRLTVT.